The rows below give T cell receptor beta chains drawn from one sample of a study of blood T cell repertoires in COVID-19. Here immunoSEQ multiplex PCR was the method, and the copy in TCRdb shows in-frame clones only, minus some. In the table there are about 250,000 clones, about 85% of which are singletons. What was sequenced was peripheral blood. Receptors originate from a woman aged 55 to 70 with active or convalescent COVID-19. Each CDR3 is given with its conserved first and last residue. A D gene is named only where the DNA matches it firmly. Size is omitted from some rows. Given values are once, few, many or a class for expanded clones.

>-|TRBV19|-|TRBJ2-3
CASSIDHSGADTQYF
TGTGCCAGTAGTATAGATCATTCCGGGGCAGATACGCAGTATTTT
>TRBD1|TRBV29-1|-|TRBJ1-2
CSVARNRDRDTYGYTF
TGCAGCGTTGCAAGAAACCGGGACAGGGACACCTATGGCTACACCTTC
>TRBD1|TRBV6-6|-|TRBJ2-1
CASGQGSYNEQFF
TGTGCCAGCGGACAGGGATCATACAATGAGCAGTTCTTC
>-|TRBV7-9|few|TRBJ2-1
CASSLVKRYNEQFF
TGTGCCAGCAGCTTAGTTAAGAGATACAATGAGCAGTTCTTC
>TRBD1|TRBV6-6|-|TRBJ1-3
CASSYRTGSGNTIYF
TGTGCCAGCAGTTACAGGACAGGTTCTGGAAACACCATATATTTT
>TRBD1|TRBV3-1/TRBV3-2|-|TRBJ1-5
CASSRGDRGGFYNQPQHF
TGTGCCAGCAGCCGCGGGGACAGGGGGGGGTTTTACAATCAGCCCCAGCATTTT
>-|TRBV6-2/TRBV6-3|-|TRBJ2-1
CASSPPGYNEQFF
TGTGCCAGCAGTCCCCCCGGGTACAATGAGCAGTTCTTC
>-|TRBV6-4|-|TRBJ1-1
CASSDWGRVNSTEAFF
TGTGCCAGCAGTGACTGGGGGAGGGTAAACTCCACTGAAGCTTTCTTT
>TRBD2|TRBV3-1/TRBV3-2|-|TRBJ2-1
CASSLKLAGGRRGNEQFF
TGTGCCAGCAGCTTAAAACTAGCGGGGGGGCGTAGGGGCAATGAGCAGTTCTTC
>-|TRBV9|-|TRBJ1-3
CASSGRLGLGNTIYF
TGTGCCAGCAGCGGACGTTTGGGGCTTGGAAACACCATATATTTT
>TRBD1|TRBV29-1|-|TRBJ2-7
CSVWEDRGNEQYF
TGCAGCGTTTGGGAGGACAGGGGTAACGAGCAGTACTTC
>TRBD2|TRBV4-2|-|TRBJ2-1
CASSQLGLAGGDRYNEQFF
TGTGCCAGCAGCCAACTGGGACTAGCGGGGGGGGATAGGTACAATGAGCAGTTCTTC
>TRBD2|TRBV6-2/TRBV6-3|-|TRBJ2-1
CASSPTSGGSSEQFF
TGTGCCAGCAGTCCGACTAGCGGGGGCAGTAGTGAGCAGTTCTTC
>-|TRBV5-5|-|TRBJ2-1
CASSLEGGPYNEQFF
TGTGCCAGCAGCTTGGAAGGTGGGCCCTACAATGAGCAGTTCTTC
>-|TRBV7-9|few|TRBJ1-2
CASSLEAANTYGYTF
TGTGCCAGCAGCTTAGAAGCGGCCAACACCTATGGCTACACCTTC
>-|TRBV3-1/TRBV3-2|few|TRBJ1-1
CASSQDYSNTEAFF
TGTGCCAGCAGCCAAGATTACTCGAACACTGAAGCTTTCTTT
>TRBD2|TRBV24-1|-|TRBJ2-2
CATSPSAGGPSGELFF
TGTGCCACCAGTCCCTCAGCGGGAGGGCCGAGCGGGGAGCTGTTTTTT
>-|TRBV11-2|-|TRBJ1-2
CASSFRREDYGYTF
TGTGCCAGCAGCTTCCGACGGGAGGACTATGGCTACACCTTC
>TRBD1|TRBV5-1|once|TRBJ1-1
CASSLAGTGGTEAFF
TGCGCCAGCAGCTTGGCCGGGACAGGGGGCACTGAAGCTTTCTTT
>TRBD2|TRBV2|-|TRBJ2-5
CASSRFLTSGETETQYF
TGTGCCAGCAGTCGATTCCTGACTAGCGGGGAGACAGAGACCCAGTACTTC
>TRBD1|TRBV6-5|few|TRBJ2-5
CASQDREQETQYF
TGTGCCAGCCAAGACAGGGAGCAAGAGACCCAGTACTTC
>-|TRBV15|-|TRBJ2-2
CATSRGRENTGELFF
TGTGCCACCAGCAGAGGCAGGGAAAACACCGGGGAGCTGTTTTTT
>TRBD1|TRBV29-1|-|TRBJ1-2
CSVDGTGNGYTF
TGCAGCGTTGATGGGACAGGGAATGGCTACACCTTC
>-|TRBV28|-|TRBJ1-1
CASSRMTGRLALEAFF
TGTGCCAGCAGTCGGATGACAGGAAGATTGGCACTCGAAGCTTTCTTT
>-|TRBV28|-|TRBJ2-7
CASSLLSQGQYF
TGTGCCAGCAGTTTACTCAGCCAGGGGCAGTACTTC
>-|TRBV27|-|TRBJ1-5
CASGRTAGDQPQHF
TGTGCCAGCGGTCGGACAGCCGGGGATCAGCCCCAGCATTTT
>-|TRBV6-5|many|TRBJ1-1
CASSYSTGTEAFF
TGTGCCAGCAGTTATAGCACGGGCACTGAAGCTTTCTTT
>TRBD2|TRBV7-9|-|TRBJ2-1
CASSLAGLAGAGQFF
TGTGCCAGCAGCTTAGCAGGTCTAGCGGGAGCGGGGCAGTTCTTC
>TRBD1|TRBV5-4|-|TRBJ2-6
CASSPGTGTSGANVLTF
TGTGCCAGCAGCCCCGGGACAGGGACGTCTGGGGCCAACGTCCTGACTTTC
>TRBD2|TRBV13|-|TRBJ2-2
CASSVGLAGDSPGELFF
TGTGCCAGCAGCGTAGGACTAGCGGGAGACAGTCCCGGGGAGCTGTTTTTT
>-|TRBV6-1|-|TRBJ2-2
CASSARPQGLAGELFF
TGTGCCAGCAGTGCCCGACCCCAGGGACTCGCCGGGGAGCTGTTTTTT
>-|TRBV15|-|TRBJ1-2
CATSSRGGGDGYTF
TGTGCCACCAGCTCCCGAGGCGGGGGCGATGGCTACACCTTC
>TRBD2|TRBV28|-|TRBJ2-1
CASSPRGGSGGTESYNEQFF
TGTGCCAGCAGTCCTAGGGGTGGTAGCGGGGGGACAGAGTCTTACAATGAGCAGTTCTTC
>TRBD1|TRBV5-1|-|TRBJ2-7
CASSGQDLYEQYF
TGCGCCAGCTCAGGACAGGACCTCTACGAGCAGTACTTC
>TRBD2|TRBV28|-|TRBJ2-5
CASRGGETQYF
TGTGCCAGCCGGGGGGGGGAGACCCAGTACTTC